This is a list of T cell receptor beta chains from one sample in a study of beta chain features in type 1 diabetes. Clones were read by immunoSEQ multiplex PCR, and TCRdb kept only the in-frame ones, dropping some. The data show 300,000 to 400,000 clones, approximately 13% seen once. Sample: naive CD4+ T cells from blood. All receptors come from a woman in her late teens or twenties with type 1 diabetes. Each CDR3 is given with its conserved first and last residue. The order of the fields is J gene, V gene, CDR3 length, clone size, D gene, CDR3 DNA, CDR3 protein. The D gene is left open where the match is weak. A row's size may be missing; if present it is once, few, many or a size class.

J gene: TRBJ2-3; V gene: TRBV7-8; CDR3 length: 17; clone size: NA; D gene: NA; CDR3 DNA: TGTGCCAGCAGCACAAGACCCCGAGGGCCTATAACAGATACGCAGTATTTT; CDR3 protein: CASSTRPRGPITDTQYF
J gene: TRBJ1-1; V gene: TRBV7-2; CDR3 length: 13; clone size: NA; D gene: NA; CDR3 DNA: TGTGCCAGCAGCAGACTGACCGGCACTGAAGCTTTCTTT; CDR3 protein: CASSRLTGTEAFF
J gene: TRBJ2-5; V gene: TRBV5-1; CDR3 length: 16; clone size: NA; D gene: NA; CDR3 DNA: TGCGCCAGCAGCTTGGAGAGGGAGAGCCTCCAAGAGACCCAGTACTTC; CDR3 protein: CASSLERESLQETQYF
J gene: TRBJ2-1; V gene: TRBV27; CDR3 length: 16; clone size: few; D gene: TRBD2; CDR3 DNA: TGTGCCAGCAGTTCCGGGACTAGCGGGGATTACAATGAGCAGTTCTTC; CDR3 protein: CASSSGTSGDYNEQFF
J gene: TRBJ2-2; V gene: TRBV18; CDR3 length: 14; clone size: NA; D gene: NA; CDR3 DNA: TGTGCCAGCTCAAAAGAAGGACAGACCGGGGAGCTGTTTTTT; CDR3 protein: CASSKEGQTGELFF
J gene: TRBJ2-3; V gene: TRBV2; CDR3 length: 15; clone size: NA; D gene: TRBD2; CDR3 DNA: TGTGCCAGCAGATTGACTAGCGTTAGCACAGATACGCAGTATTTT; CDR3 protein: CASRLTSVSTDTQYF
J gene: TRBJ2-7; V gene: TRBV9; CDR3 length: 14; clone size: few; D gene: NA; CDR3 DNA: TGTGCCAGCAGCGTTGGTCAGGGTGATTACGAGCAGTACTTC; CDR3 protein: CASSVGQGDYEQYF
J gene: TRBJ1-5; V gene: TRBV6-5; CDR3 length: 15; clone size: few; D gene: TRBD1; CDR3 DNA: TGTGCCAGCAGTCCTACAGGGGGGAGCAATCAGCCCCAGCATTTT; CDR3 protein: CASSPTGGSNQPQHF
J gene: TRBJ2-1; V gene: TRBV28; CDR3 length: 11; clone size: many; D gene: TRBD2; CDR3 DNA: TGTGCCAGCAGGTCGACTAGCGGGCCGATCTTC; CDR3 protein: CASRSTSGPIF
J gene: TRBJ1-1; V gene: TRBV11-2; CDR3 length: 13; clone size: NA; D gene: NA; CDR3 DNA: TGTGCCAGCAGCTTAGACCCCCTCACTGAAGCTTTCTTT; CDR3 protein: CASSLDPLTEAFF
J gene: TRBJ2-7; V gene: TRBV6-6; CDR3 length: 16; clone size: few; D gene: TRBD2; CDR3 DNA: TGTGCCAGCAGCCCCTCGAGGGGAGCGGGAGGGGGCGAGCAGTACTTC; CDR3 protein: CASSPSRGAGGGEQYF
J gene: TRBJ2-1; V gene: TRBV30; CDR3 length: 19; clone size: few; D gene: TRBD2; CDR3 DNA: TGTGCCTGGAGTGTTTGGAGGACTAGCGGGAGGGCCGATTACAATGAGCAGTTCTTC; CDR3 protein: CAWSVWRTSGRADYNEQFF
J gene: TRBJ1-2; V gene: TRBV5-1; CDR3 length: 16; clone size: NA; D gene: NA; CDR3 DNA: TGCGCCAGCAGCCCTGGGAGCCCTTCGAGGAGCTATGGCTACACCTTC; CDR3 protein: CASSPGSPSRSYGYTF
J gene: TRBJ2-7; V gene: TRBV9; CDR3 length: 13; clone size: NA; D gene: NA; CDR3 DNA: TGTGCCAGCAGCGTAGTGACCGCGGGCGAGCAGTACTTC; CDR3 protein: CASSVVTAGEQYF
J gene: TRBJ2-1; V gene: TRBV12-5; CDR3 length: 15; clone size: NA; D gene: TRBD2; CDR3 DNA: TGTGCTAGTGGTTTGCGACTAGCGGGGATGAATGAGCAGTTCTTC; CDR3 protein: CASGLRLAGMNEQFF
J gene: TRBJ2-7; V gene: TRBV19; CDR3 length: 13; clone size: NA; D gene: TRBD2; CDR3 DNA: TGTGCCAGCAACCCAGCGGGATCCCCCGAGCAGTACTTC; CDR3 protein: CASNPAGSPEQYF
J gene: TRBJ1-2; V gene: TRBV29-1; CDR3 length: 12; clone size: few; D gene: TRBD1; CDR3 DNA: TGCAGCGTTGAGGGACAGGGTTTAAGCTACACCTTC; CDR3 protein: CSVEGQGLSYTF
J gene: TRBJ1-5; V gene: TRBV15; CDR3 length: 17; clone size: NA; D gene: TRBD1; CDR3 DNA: TGTGCCACCAGCAGGGATCCCGGGACAGAAATCAATCAGCCCCAGCATTTT; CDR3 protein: CATSRDPGTEINQPQHF
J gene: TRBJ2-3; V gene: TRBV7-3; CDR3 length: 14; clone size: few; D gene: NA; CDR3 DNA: TGTGCCAGCACCCTCGGGCCGGGAACAGATACGCAGTATTTT; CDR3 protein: CASTLGPGTDTQYF
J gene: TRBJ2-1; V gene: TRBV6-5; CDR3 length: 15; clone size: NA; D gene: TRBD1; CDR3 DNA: TGTGCCAGCAGACACGGACAGGGGAGGGCCAATGAGCAGTTCTTC; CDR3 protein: CASRHGQGRANEQFF
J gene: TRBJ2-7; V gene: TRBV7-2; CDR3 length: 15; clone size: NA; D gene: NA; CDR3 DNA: TGTGCCAGCAGCTTAACGGCGGTTGGAACCTACGAGCAGTACTTC; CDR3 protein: CASSLTAVGTYEQYF
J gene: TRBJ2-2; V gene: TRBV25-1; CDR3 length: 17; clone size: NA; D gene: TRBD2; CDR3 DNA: TGTGCCAGCAGTGAATCGCCGGGACTAGCGGGAGATGGGGAGCTGTTTTTT; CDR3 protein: CASSESPGLAGDGELFF
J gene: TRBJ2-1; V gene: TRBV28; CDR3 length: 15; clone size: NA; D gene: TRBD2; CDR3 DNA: TGTGCCAGCAGTTCCGGGGGGTATTTGAAAAATGAGCAGTTCTTC; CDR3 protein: CASSSGGYLKNEQFF
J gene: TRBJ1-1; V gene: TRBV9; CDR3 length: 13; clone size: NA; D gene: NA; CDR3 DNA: TGTGCCAGCAGCGTTGACAGCAGTTCTTTGGCTTTCTTT; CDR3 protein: CASSVDSSSLAFF
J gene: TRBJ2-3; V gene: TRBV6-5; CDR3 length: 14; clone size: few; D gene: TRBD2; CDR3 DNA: TGTGCCACCCAGCTAGCGGGGTTCACAGATACGCAGTATTTT; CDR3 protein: CATQLAGFTDTQYF
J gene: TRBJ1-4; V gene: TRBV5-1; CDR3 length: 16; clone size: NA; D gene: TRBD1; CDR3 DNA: TGCGCCAGCAGCTCACGAGGGGGGACAGGGGCCGAAAAACTGTTTTTT; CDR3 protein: CASSSRGGTGAEKLFF
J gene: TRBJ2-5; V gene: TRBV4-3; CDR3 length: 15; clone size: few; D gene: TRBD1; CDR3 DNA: TGCGCCAGCAGCCAAGTGAACAGGGGAGATGAGACCCAGTACTTC; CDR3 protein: CASSQVNRGDETQYF